This T cell receptor beta chain was recovered during a study of blood T cell repertoires in COVID-19. At the level of the study: Researchers got acute and convalescent COVID-19 samples from the United States, Italy and Spain. T cells, B-cell-depleted T cells, or PBMCs provided the cDNA or gDNA that served as material.

The CDR3 runs 16 residues. Trimming removed 0 bases from V and 6 bases from J; junction bases left unmatched: 10. Germline-derived CDR1 and CDR2 are MRHNA and SNTAGT. Measured with immunoSEQ multiplex PCR; TCRdb has only the in-frame clones, and not every one. The repertoire has under 150,000 clones, about 84% of them found once; the top ten carry 5.5% to 7%. V usage is TRBV6-4 and J usage is TRBJ2-7; 8 bases agree with TRBD1. Sequencing was carried out using peripheral blood. The source of this sequence is a human donor in a cohort sampled during active COVID-19. The CDR3 DNA reads as TGTGCCAGCAGTGACTCGACAGGGGTGCATATAAGCGAGCAGTACTTC. Its translation: CASSDSTGVHISEQYF.